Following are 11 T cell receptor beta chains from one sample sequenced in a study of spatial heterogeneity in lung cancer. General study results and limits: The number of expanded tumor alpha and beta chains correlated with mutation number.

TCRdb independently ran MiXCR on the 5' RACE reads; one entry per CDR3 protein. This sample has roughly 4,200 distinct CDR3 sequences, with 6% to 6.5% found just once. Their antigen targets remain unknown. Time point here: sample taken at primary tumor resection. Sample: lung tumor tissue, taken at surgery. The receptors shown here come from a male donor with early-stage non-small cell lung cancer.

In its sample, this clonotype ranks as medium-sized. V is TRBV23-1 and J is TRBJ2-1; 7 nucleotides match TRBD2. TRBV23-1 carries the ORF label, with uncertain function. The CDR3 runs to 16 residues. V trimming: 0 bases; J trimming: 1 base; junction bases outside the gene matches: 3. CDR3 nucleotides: TGCGCCAGCAGTCAATCGCCGGGAGGATCCTACAATGAGCAGTTCTTC. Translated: CASSQSPGGSYNEQFF.

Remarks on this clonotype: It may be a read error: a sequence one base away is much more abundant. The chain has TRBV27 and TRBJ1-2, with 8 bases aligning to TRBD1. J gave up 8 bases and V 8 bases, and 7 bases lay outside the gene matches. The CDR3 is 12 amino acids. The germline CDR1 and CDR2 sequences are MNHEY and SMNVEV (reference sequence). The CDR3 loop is CASGQGARGYTF. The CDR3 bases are TGTGCCAGCGGTCAGGGGGCGAGGGGCTACACCTTC.

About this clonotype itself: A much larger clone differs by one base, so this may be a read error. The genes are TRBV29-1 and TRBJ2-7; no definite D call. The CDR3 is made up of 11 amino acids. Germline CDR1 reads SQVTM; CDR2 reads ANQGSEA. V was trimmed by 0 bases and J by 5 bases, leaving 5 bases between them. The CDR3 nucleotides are TGCAGCGTTGAAGAGTTCAACGAGCAGTACTTC. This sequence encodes CSVEEFNEQYF.

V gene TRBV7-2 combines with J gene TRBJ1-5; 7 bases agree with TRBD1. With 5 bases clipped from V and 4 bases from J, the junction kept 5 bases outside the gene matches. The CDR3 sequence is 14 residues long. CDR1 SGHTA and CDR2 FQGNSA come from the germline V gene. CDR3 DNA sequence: TGTGCCAGCAGCCCGCAGGGGGGGAATCAGCCCCAGCATTTT. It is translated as CASSPQGGNQPQHF. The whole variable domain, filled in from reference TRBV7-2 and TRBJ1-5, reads GAGVSQSPSNKVTEKGKDVELRCDPISGHTALYWYRQSLGQGLEFLIYFQGNSAPDKSGLPSDRFSAERTGGSVSTLTIQRTQQEDSAVYLCASSPQGGNQPQHFGDGTRLSIL.

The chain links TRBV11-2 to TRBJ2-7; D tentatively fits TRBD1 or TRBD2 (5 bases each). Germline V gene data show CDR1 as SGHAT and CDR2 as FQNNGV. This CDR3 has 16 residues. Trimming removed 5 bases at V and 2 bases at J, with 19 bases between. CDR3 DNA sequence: TGTGCCAGCAGCCTTTACTGGGACCTGCAGCCCTACGAGCAGTACTTC. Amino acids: CASSLYWDLQPYEQYF.

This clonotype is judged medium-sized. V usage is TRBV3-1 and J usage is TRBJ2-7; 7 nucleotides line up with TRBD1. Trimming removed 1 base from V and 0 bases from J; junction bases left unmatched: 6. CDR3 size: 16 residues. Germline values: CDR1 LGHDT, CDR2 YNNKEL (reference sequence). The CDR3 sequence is CASSQVLGTVSYEQYF. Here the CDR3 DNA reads TGTGCCAGCAGCCAAGTTTTGGGGACAGTCTCCTACGAGCAGTACTTC.

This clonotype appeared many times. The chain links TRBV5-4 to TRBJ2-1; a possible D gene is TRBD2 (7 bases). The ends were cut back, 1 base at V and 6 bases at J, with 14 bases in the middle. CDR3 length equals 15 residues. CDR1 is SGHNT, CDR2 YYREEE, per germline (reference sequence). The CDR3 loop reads CASSLKGGAGNEQFF. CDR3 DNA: TGTGCCAGCAGCTTGAAGGGGGGGGCCGGCAATGAGCAGTTCTTC.

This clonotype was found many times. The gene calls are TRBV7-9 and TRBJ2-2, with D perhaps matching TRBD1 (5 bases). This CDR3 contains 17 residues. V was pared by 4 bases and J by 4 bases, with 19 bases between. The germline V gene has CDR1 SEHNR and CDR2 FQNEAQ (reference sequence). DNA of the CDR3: TGTGCCAGCAGCTCGAGCGACAGCGACGTGCCCACCGGGGAGCTGTTTTTT. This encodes CASSSSDSDVPTGELFF.

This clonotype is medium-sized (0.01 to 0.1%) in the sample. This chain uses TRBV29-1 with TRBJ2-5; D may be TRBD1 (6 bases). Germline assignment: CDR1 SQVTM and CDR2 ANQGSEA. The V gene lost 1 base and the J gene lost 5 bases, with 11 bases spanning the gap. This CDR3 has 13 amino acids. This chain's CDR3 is CSVEVITGETQYF. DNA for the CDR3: TGCAGCGTTGAAGTTATCACAGGGGAGACCCAGTACTTC.

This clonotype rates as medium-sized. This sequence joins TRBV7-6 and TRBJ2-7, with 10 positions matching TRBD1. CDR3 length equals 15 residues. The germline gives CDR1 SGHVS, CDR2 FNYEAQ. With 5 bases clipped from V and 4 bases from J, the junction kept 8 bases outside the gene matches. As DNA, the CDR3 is TGTGCCAGCAGCCAACTGGGACAGGGGTCATACGAGCAGTACTTC. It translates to CASSQLGQGSYEQYF.

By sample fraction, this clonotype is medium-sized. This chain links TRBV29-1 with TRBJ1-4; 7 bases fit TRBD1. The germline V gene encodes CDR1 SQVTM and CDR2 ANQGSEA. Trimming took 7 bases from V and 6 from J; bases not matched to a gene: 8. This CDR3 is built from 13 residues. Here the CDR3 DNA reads TGCAGCGCGCAGGGGGAAGAGGATGAAAAACTGTTTTTT. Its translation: CSAQGEEDEKLFF.